What follows is one T cell receptor beta chain and its context. Its specificity is not known. The sample is drawn from a study of blood T cells in healthy people across ages. Across the study: Per every two T cells, about one barcoded beta molecule was captured by template switching.

Study-level points and caveats: A strong correlation between TCR beta diversity and naive T cell percentage was seen. Measured against age, TCR beta diversity per million T cells decreased in a roughly linear manner.

The authors ran a second PCR of 7 to 11 cycles using a sample-barcoded 5' primer and a J-beta primer mix. One entry per CDR3 protein, called by TCRdb with MiXCR from the 5' RACE reads. In the table there are some 900,000 distinct CDR3 sequences, under 30% of which are singletons. CDR1 and CDR2 (germline): SGHDT, YYEEEE. V lost 5 bases and J lost 1, with 9 bases in between. The CDR3 runs 14 residues. Each donor gave 9 to 10 milliliters of peripheral blood. The TCR sequence derives from an elderly woman in good health. Material: blood. V gene TRBV5-6 combines with J gene TRBJ2-2, with D possibly matching TRBD1 (5 bases). The CDR3 DNA reads TGTGCCAGCAGGGGCGGACAGAACACCGGGGAGCTGTTTTTT. Translation: CASRGGQNTGELFF.